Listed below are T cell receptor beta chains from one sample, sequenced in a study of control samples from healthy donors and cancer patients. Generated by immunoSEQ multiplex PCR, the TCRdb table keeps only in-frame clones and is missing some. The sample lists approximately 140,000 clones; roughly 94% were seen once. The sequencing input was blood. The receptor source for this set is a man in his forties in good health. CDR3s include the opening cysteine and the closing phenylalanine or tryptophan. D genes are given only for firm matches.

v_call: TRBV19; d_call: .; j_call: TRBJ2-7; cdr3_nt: TGTGCCAGTAGTACGGATTCCTACGAGCAGTACTTC; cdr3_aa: CASSTDSYEQYF
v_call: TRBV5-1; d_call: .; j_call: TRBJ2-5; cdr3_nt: TGCGCCAGCAGCTTGGCCGGGTTAGAGACCCAGTACTTC; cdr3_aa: CASSLAGLETQYF
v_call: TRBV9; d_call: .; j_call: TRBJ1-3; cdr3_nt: TGTGCCAGCAGCGTAGGGGGACTCGGGGAGGGCACCATATATTTT; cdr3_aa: CASSVGGLGEGTIYF
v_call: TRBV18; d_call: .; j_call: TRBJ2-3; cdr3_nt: TGTGCCAGCTCACCATGGACCAACACAGATACGCAGTATTTT; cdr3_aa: CASSPWTNTDTQYF
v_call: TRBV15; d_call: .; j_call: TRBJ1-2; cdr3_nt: TGTGCCACCAGCAGAGAGCTGGGCTCTAACTATGGCTACACCTTC; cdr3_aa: CATSRELGSNYGYTF
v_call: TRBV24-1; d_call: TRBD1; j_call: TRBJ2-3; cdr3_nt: TGTGCCACCAGCCTCGGGACAGGGAGCACAGATACGCAGTATTTT; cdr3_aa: CATSLGTGSTDTQYF
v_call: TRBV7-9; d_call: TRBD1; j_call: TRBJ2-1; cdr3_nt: TGTGCCAGCAGCTTCGGGACAGGGGGCCATGAGCAGTTCTTC; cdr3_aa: CASSFGTGGHEQFF
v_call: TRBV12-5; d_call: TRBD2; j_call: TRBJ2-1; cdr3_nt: TGTGCTAGTGGTTTGGCGCGACGGGGACTAGCGGGGGGCCTCTCGGGCAATGAGCAGTTCTTC; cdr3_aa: CASGLARRGLAGGLSGNEQFF
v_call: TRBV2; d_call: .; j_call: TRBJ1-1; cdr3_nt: TGTGCCAGCACATCTCGCACTGAAGCTTTCTTT; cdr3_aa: CASTSRTEAFF
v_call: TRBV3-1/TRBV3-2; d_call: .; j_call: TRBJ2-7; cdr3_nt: TGTGCCAGCAGCCAAGACAGGGTTGGGTCCTACGAGCAGTACTTC; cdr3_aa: CASSQDRVGSYEQYF
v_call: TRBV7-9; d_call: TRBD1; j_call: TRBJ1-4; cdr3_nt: TGTGCCAGCATCAACCACCAGGGGGGGGAAAAACTGTTTTTT; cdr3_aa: CASINHQGGEKLFF
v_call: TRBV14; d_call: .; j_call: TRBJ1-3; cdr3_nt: TGTGCCAGCAGCCCAAGGCCGGCCACCATATATTTT; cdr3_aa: CASSPRPATIYF
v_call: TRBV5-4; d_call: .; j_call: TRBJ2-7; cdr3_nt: TGTGCCAGCAGCTTAGACCTCGAGCAGTACTTC; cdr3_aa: CASSLDLEQYF
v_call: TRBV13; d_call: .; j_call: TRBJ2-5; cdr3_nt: TGTGCCAGCAGCTTAAGCCAGGGTTGGGAGACCCAGTACTTC; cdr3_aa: CASSLSQGWETQYF
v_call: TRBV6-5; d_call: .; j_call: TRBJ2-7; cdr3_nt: TGTGCCAGCATGAGGGACGGAGGGTCCTACGAGCAGTACTTC; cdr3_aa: CASMRDGGSYEQYF
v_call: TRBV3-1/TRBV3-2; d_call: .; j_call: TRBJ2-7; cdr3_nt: TGTGCCAGCAGCCAAGGCCAACCGAGAGAGCAGTACTTC; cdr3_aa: CASSQGQPREQYF
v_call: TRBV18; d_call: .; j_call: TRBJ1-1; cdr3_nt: TGTGCCAGCTCACCGGGGATTGGGGCGATGGCTAGCGAAGCTTTCTTT; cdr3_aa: CASSPGIGAMASEAFF